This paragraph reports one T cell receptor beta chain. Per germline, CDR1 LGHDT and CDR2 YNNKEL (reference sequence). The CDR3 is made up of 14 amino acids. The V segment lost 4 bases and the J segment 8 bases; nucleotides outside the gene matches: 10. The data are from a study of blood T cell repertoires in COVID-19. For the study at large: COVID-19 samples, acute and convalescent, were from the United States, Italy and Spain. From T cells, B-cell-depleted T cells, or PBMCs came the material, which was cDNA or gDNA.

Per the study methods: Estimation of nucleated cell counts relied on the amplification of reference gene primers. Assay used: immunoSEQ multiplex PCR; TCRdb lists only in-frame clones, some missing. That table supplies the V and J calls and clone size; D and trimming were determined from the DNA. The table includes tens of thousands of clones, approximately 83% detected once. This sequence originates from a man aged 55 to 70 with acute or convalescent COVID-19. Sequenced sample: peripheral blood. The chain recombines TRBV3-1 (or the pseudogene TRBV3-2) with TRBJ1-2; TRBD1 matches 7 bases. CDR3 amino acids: CASSLQTGPGGYTF. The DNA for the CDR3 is TGTGCCAGCAGCCTCCAGACAGGGCCGGGGGGCTACACCTTC.